The 10 T cell receptor beta chains listed next were all sequenced from one sample in a study of high-grade serous ovarian cancer treatment subgroups. Some clones are missing from TCRdb's copy, which holds only in-frame ones; the method was immunoSEQ multiplex PCR. The table has approximately 9,400 clones, around 65% seen once; the top ten hold approximately 3.7%. Tumor samples were taken before definitive surgery or chemotherapy. The sample taken for sequencing was tumor tissue. These receptors were collected from a human donor with high-grade serous ovarian cancer.

This rearrangement joins TRBV27 to TRBJ2-7; D call uncertain. The CDR3 consists of 10 residues. Germline V CDR1 and CDR2: MNHEY, SMNVEV (reference sequence). V lost 8 bases and J 2 bases, leaving 4 bases between the germline ends. CDR3 protein: CASGPYEQYF. CDR3 DNA: TGTGCCAGCGGACCCTACGAGCAGTACTTC.

Concerning this clone: At one boundary the junction diverges from the germline segment, which might be a read error. The chain links TRBV7-7 to TRBJ2-3, with 13 bases that match TRBD2. The CDR3 has 16 amino acids. In germline, CDR1 is SSHAT, CDR2 FNYEAQ (reference sequence). This CDR3 reads CASSDGTSGTTDTQYF. The CDR3 DNA follows: TGTGCTAGCAGCGATGGGACTAGCGGGACCACAGATACGCAGTATTTT.

The chain uses TRBV5-6 and TRBJ1-4; 8 positions match TRBD1. This CDR3 comprises 14 residues. Germline lookup yields CDR1 SGHDT and CDR2 YYEEEE. V gave up 4 bases and J gave up 8 bases; unmatched junction bases: 7. The CDR3 loop is CASSPGTGREKLFF. The CDR3 coding sequence is TGTGCCAGCAGCCCGGGGACAGGACGAGAAAAACTGTTTTTT.

The V call is TRBV6-4, the J call TRBJ2-5, with 12 bases that match TRBD2. The ends lost 2 bases at V and 5 bases at J; junction bases unmatched: 15. The CDR3 spans 19 residues. CDR1 and CDR2 (germline): MRHNA, SNTAGT. The CDR3 loop is CASSDPHQLAGGDRETQYF. The CDR3 DNA reads TGTGCCAGCAGTGACCCCCATCAACTAGCGGGAGGTGACAGGGAGACCCAGTACTTC.

The rearrangement joins TRBV4-3 to TRBJ2-6; D gene unclear. Germline loops: CDR1 LGHNA, CDR2 YSLEER. There are 17 residues in the CDR3. Trimming shortened V by 0 bases and J by 0 bases, and 9 bases separated the two germline ends. The chain's CDR3 is CASSQEFSGSGANVLTF. CDR3 nucleotides: TGCGCCAGCAGCCAAGAGTTTTCCGGCTCTGGGGCCAACGTCCTGACTTTC.

By proportion, this clone is medium-sized (0.01 to 0.1%). This sequence joins TRBV7-2 and TRBJ2-7; D might be TRBD1 or TRBD2, each matching 6 bases. The ends were cut back, 5 bases at V and 0 bases at J, with 14 bases in the middle. The CDR3 has 15 residues. Per germline, CDR1 SGHTA and CDR2 FQGNSA. The CDR3 DNA reads as TGTGCCAGCAGCGGGCGGGACACCGACTCCTACGAGCAGTACTTC. Translated, it gives CASSGRDTDSYEQYF.

The count of this clone is one. V and J are TRBV5-4 and TRBJ2-1; weak D call: TRBD2 (6 bases). The V end lost 0 bases, the J end lost 3 bases, and 13 bases lay between the germline ends. The V gene's germline CDR1 is SGHNT and CDR2 YYREEE (reference sequence). The CDR3 sequence is 16 residues long. CDR3 coding DNA: TGTGCCAGCAGCTTGGACCTATCGGACTACTACAATGAGCAGTTCTTC. This sequence encodes CASSLDLSDYYNEQFF.

The V call is TRBV4-2, the J call TRBJ1-3, with a weak D call TRBD1 (6 bases). CDR1 and CDR2 from the germline V gene are LGHNA and YNFKEQ. This CDR3 region has 15 residues. Trimming shortened V by 1 base and J by 7 bases, and 14 bases separated the two germline ends. CDR3 amino acids: CASSQGGGPGNTIYF. The CDR3 DNA reads as TGTGCCAGCAGCCAAGGGGGGGGGCCCGGGAACACCATATATTTT.

J is TRBJ1-2 and V is TRBV27, with D perhaps matching TRBD1 (6 bases). The germline gives CDR1 MNHEY, CDR2 SMNVEV (reference sequence). V was pared by 6 bases and J by 6 bases, with 11 bases between. This CDR3 spans 12 amino acids. CDR3 amino acids: CASSLRGDGYTF. The CDR3 nucleotides read TGTGCCAGCAGCCTCAGGGGTGATGGCTACACCTTC.

V is TRBV6-6 and J is TRBJ2-1; no firm D call. The V end was cut by 5 bases, the J end by 5 bases, with 10 bases between. From germline, CDR1 is MNHNY and CDR2 SVGAGI (reference sequence). The CDR3 covers 13 residues. CDR3 DNA: TGTGCCAGCAGTACCCCTAGGGACAATGAGCAGTTCTTC. Residues: CASSTPRDNEQFF.